The sequence of this T cell receptor (beta chain) was determined in a study of CD8+ T cells in alopecia areata. Study-level background: Tofacitinib was taken orally by treated patients, and the dose was 5 to 10 mg twice daily. Regarding the study as a whole: Lesional tissue from the scalp (especially in alopecia totalis/universalis) showed higher clonality than normal scalp.

Extracted from the samples, RNA was reverse transcribed into cDNA to serve as the sequencing template. TCRdb's table, derived via immunoSEQ multiplex PCR, lists solely in-frame clones and lacks some. The repertoire has 70,000 or so clones, 55% to 75% of them found once; the top ten carry over 15%. CDR1 and CDR2 (germline): LGHNA, YNFKEQ. The CDR3 loop spans 17 amino acids. This clone has just a few counts. Its antigen is currently unknown. The source is a human donor with alopecia areata. The V and J genes are TRBV4-2 and TRBJ2-5; 7 bases are shared with TRBD2. The DNA end is a closer match to TRBJ2-7, so the J assignment may be wrong. The sequenced sample was CD8+ T cells sorted from blood, obtained at week 0. Here the CDR3 reads CASSQGGDLSAPYEQYF. CDR3 sequence (DNA): TGTGCCAGCAGCCAGGGGGGGGACCTATCGGCACCCTACGAGCAGTACTTC.